Listed here is a single TCR beta chain. This CDR3 spans 16 amino acids. With 7 bases clipped from V and 2 bases from J, the junction kept 7 bases outside the gene matches. The germline V gene encodes CDR1 SNHLY and CDR2 FYNNEI. These data come from a study of T cell responses to AZD1222 COVID-19 vaccine. Study at large: Pooling covered second doses at about 4 or about 12 weeks.

Sequencing used immunoSEQ multiplex PCR; TCRdb keeps in-frame clones, though not all of them. The sample yields about 140,000 clones, approximately 84% seen once. The specimen comprised peripheral blood, sampled on day 0 of AZD1222 vaccination. The chain employs TRBV2 and TRBJ2-6; 8 nucleotides agree with TRBD1. The TCR sequence derives from an adult in good health. The CDR3 is CASTRAGGAGANVLTF. Here the CDR3 DNA reads TGTGCCAGCACAAGGGCAGGGGGCGCTGGGGCCAACGTCCTGACTTTC.